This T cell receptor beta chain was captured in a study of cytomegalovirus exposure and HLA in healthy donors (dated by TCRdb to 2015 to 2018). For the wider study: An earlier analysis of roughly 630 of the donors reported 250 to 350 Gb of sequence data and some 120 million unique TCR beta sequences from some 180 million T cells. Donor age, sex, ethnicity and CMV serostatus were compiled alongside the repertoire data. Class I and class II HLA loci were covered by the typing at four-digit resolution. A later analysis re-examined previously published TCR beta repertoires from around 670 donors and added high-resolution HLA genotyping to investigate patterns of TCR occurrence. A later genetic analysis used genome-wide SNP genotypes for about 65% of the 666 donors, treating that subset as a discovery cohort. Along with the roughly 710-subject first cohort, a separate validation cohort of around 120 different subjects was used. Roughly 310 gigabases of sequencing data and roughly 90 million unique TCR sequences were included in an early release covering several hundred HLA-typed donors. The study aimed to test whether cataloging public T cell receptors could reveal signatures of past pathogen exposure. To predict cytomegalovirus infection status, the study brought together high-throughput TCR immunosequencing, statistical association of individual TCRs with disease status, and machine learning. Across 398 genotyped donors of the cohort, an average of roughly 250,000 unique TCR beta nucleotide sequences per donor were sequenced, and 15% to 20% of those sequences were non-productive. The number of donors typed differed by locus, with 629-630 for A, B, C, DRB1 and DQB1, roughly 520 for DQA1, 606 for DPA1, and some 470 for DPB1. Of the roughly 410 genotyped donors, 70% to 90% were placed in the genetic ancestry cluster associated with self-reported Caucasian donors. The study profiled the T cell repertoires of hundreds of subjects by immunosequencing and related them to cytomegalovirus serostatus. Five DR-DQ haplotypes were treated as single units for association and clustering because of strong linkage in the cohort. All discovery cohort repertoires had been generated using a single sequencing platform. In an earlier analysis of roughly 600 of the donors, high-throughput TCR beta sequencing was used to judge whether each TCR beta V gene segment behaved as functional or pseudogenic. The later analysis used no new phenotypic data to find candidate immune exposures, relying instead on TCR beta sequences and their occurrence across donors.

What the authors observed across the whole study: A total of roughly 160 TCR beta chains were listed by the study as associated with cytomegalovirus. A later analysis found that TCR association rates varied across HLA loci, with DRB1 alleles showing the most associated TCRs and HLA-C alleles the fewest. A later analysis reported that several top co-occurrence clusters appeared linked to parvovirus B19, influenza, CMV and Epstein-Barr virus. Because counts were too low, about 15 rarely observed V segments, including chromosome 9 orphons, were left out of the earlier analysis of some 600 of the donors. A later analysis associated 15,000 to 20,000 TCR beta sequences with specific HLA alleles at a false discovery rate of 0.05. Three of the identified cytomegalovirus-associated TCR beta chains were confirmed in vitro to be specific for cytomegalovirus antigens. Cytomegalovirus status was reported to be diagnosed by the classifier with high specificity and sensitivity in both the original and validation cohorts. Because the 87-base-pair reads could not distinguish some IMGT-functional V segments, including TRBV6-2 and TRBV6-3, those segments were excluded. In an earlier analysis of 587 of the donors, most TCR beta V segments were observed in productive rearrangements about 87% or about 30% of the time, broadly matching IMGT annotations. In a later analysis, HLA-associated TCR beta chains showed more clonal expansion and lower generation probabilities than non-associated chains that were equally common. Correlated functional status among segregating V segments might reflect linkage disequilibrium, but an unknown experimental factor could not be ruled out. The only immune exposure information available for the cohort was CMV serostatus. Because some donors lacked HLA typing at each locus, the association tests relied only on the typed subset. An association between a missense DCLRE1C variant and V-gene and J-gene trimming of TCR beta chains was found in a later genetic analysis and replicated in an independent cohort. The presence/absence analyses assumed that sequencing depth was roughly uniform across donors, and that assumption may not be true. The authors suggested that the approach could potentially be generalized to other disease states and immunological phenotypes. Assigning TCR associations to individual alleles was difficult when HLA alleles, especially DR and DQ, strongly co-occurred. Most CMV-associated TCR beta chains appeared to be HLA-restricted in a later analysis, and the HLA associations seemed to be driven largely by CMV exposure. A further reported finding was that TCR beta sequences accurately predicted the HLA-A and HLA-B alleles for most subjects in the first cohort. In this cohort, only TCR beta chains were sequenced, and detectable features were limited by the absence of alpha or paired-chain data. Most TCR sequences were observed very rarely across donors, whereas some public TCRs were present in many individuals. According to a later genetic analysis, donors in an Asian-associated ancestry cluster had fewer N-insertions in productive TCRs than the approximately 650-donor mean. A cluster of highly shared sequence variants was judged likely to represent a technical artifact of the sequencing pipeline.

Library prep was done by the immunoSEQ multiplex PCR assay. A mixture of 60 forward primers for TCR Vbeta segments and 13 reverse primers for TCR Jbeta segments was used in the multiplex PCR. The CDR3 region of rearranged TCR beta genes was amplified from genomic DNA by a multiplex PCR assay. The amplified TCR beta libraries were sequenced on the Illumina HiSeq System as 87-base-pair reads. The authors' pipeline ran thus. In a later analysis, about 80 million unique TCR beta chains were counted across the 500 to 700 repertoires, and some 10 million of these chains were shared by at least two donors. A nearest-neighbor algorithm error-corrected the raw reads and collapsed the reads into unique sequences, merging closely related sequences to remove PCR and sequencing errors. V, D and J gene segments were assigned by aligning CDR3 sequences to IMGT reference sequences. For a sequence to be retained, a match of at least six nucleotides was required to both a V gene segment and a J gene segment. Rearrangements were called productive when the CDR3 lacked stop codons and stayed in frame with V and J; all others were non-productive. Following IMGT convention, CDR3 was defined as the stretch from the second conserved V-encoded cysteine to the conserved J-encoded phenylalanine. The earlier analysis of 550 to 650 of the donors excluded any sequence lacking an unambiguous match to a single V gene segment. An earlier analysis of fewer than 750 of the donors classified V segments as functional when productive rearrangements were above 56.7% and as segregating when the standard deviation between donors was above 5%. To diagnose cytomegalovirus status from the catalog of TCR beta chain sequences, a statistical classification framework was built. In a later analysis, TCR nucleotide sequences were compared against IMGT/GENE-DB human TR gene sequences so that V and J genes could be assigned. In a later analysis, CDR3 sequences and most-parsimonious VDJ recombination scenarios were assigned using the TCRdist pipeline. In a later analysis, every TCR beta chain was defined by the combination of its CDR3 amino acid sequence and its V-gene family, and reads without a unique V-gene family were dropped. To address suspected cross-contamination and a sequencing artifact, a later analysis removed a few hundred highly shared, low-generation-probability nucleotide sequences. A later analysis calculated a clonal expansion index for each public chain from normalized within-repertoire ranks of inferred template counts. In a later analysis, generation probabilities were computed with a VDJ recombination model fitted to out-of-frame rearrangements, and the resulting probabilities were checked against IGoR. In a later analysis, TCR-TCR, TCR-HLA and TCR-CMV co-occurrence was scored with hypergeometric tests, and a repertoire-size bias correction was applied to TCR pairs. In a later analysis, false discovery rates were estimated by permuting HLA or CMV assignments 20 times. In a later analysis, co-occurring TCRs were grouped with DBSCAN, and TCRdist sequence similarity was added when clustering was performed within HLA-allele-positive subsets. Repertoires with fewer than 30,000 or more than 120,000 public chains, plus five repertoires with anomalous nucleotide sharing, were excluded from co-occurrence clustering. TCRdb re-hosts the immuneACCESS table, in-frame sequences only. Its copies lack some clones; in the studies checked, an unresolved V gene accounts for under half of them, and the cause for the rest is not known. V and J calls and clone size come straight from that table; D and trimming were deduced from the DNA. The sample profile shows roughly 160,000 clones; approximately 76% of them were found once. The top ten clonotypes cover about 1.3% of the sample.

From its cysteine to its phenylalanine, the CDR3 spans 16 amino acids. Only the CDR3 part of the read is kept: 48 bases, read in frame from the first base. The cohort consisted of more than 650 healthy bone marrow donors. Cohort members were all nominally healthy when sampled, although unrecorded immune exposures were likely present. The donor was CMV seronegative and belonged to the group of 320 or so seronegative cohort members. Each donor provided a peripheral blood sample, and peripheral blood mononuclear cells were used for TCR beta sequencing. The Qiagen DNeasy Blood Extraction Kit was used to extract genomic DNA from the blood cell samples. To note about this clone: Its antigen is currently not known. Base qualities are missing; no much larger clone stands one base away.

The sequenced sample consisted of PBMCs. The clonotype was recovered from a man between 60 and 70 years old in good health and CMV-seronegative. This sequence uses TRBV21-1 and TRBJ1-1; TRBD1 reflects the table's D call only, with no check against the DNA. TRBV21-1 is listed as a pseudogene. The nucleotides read TGTGCCAGCAGCAATGCCCTGACAGGGGATCCTGCTGAAGCTTTCTTT. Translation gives CASSNALTGDPAEAFF.